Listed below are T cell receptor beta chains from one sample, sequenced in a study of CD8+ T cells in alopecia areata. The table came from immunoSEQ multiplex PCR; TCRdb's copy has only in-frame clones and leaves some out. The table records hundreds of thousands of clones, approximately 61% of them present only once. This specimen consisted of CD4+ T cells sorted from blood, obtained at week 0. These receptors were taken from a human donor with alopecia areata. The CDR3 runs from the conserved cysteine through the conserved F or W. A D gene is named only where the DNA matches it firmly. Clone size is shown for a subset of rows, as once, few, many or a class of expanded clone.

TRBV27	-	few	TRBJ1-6	CASSPPRGSNNSPLHF	TGTGCCAGCAGTCCCCCGAGGGGTTCTAATAATTCACCCCTCCACTTT
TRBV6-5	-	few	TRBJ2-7	CASSYSGRSYEQYF	TGTGCCAGCAGTTACTCCGGCAGATCCTACGAGCAGTACTTC
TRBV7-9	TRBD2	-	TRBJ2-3	CASSPGTSGGADTQYF	TGTGCCAGCAGCCCGGGGACTAGCGGGGGCGCAGATACGCAGTATTTT
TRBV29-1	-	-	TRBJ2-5	CSVVRGTQETQYF	TGCAGCGTTGTCAGGGGCACACAAGAGACCCAGTACTTC
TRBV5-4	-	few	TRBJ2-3	CASSFKGGLLTDTQYF	TGTGCCAGCAGCTTCAAGGGGGGACTCCTCACAGATACGCAGTATTTT
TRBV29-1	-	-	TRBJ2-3	CSAPREPYTDTQYF	TGCAGCGCCCCCCGGGAGCCTTACACAGATACGCAGTATTTT
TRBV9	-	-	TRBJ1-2	CASSVLAGTYGYTF	TGTGCCAGCAGCGTTCTTGCCGGGACCTATGGCTACACCTTC
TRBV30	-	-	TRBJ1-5	CAWSIPGPLVNQPQHF	TGTGCCTGGAGTATACCGGGACCGCTAGTCAATCAGCCCCAGCATTTT
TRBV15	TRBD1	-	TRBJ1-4	CATSPRQGATNEKLFF	TGTGCCACCAGCCCCCGACAGGGGGCAACTAATGAAAAACTGTTTTTT
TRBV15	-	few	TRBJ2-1	CATSRGGDEQFF	TGTGCCACCAGCAGAGGGGGGGATGAGCAGTTCTTC
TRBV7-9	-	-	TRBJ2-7	CASSLFAYEQYF	TGTGCCAGCAGCTTATTTGCCTACGAGCAGTACTTC
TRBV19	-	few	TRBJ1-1	CASIRGYTEAFF	TGTGCCAGTATCCGGGGGTACACTGAAGCTTTCTTT
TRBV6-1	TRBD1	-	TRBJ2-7	CASRPGQGNYEQYF	TGTGCCAGCAGGCCGGGACAGGGGAACTACGAGCAGTACTTC
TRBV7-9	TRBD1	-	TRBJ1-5	CATKGTGGNQPQHF	TGTGCCACGAAAGGGACAGGAGGTAATCAGCCCCAGCATTTT
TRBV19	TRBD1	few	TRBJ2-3	CASSIDPTGVVTDTQYF	TGTGCCAGTAGTATAGATCCTACAGGGGTGGTTACAGATACGCAGTATTTT
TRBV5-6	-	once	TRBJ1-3	CASSKDRNTIYF	TGTGCCAGCAGCAAGGACAGAAACACCATATATTTT
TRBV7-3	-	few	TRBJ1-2	CASSRRDGSGYTF	TGTGCCAGCAGTCGAAGGGACGGGAGTGGCTACACCTTC
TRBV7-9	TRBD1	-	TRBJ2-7	CASSLQGAGEQYF	TGTGCCAGCAGCTTACAGGGGGCTGGCGAGCAGTACTTC
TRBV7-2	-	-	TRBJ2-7	CASSFVQGTYEQYF	TGTGCCAGCAGCTTCGTACAGGGCACCTACGAGCAGTACTTC
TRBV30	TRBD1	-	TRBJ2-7	CAWYTGGEQYF	TGTGCCTGGTATACAGGGGGCGAGCAGTACTTC
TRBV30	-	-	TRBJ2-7	CAWSVAAGEYF	TGTGCCTGGAGTGTAGCCGCTGGGGAGTACTTC
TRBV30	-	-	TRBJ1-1	CAWSKGPQAFF	TGTGCCTGGAGCAAGGGACCGCAAGCTTTCTTT
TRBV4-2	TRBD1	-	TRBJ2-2	CASSQHRGTGELFF	TGTGCCAGCAGCCAGCACAGGGGAACCGGGGAGCTGTTTTTT
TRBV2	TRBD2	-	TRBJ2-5	CASSGGAGETQYF	TGTGCCAGCAGCGGGGGGGCTGGGGAGACCCAGTACTTC
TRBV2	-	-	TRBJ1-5	CASSEAARGGWQPQHF	TGTGCCAGCAGTGAAGCCGCCCGGGGGGGCTGGCAGCCCCAGCATTTT
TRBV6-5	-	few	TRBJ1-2	CASSSYDSYGYTF	TGTGCCAGCAGCTCGTATGATAGCTATGGCTACACCTTC
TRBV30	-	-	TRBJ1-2	CAWSVSRTNYGYTF	TGTGCCTGGAGTGTTAGCAGAACTAACTATGGCTACACCTTC
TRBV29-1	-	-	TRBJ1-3	CSVESRSGNTIYF	TGCAGCGTTGAGAGCCGCTCTGGAAACACCATATATTTT
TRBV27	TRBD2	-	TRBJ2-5	CASSFGTSGKKTQYF	TGTGCCAGCAGTTTTGGGACTAGCGGTAAGAAGACCCAGTACTTC
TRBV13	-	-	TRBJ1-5	CASSFSPSGPNQPQHF	TGTGCCAGCAGTTTCTCCCCTTCGGGGCCTAATCAGCCCCAGCATTTT
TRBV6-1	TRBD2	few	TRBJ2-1	CASSEAIAGGTYNEQFF	TGTGCCAGCAGTGAAGCCATAGCGGGGGGCACGTACAATGAGCAGTTCTTC
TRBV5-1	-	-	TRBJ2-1	CASSRPDVYNEQFF	TGCGCCAGCAGCCGCCCGGACGTTTACAATGAGCAGTTCTTC
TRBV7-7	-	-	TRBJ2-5	CASSLSARRETQYF	TGTGCTAGCAGCTTATCGGCCCGGCGGGAGACCCAGTACTTC
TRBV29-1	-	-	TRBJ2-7	CSVSPSGISYEQYF	TGCAGCGTTTCCCCTTCAGGGATTTCTTACGAGCAGTACTTC
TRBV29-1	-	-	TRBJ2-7	CSVVGQYEQYF	TGCAGCGTGGTCGGACAGTACGAGCAGTACTTC
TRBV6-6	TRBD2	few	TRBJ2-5	CASTPRLAGSQETQYF	TGTGCCAGCACCCCACGACTAGCGGGTTCCCAAGAGACCCAGTACTTC
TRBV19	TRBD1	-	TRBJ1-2	CASKQGARNGYTF	TGTGCCAGTAAACAGGGGGCTAGGAATGGCTACACCTTC
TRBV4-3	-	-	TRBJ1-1	CASSQAGREAFF	TGCGCCAGCAGCCAAGCGGGACGTGAAGCTTTCTTT
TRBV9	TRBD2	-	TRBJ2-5	CASSRGGLASETQYF	TGTGCCAGCAGCAGAGGGGGACTAGCCTCGGAGACCCAGTACTTC
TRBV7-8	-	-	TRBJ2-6	CASSLAAGYGANVLTF	TGTGCCAGCAGCTTAGCCGCAGGATACGGGGCCAACGTCCTGACTTTC
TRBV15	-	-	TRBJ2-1	CATSRVSLNSYNEQFF	TGTGCCACCAGCAGAGTGTCTCTGAACTCCTACAATGAGCAGTTCTTC
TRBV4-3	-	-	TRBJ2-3	CASSLVRVDGSGSDTQYF	TGCGCCAGCAGCCTCGTTAGGGTCGATGGTAGCGGATCAGATACGCAGTATTTT
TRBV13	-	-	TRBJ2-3	CASSLGASTDTQYF	TGTGCCAGCAGCTTAGGCGCGAGCACAGATACGCAGTATTTT
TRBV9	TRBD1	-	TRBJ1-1	CASSPRQGSVNTEAFF	TGTGCCAGCAGCCCCAGACAGGGGAGTGTAAACACTGAAGCTTTCTTT
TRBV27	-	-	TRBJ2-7	CASSLLGAGEQYF	TGTGCCAGCAGTTTACTAGGGGCGGGCGAGCAGTACTTC
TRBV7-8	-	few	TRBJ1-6	CASSSKDWGRGSPLHF	TGTGCCAGCAGCTCTAAAGACTGGGGCAGGGGTTCACCCCTCCACTTT
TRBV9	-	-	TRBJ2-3	CASSVSGGLTDTQYF	TGTGCCAGCAGCGTATCGGGGGGCCTCACAGATACGCAGTATTTT
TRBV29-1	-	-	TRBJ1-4	CSGGGLAGEKLFF	TGCAGCGGAGGAGGGCTTGCGGGGGAAAAACTGTTTTTT
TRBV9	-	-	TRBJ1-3	CASSSQGGGNTIYF	TGTGCCAGCAGCTCCCAAGGAGGGGGAAACACCATATATTTT
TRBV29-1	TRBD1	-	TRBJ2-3	CRVGTGTTDTQYF	TGCAGGGTCGGGACAGGGACCACAGATACGCAGTATTTT
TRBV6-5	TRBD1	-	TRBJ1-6	CASTTQGDRDSPLHF	TGTGCCAGCACCACTCAAGGGGACAGAGATTCACCCCTCCACTTT
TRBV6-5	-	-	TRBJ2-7	CASSYFGGQGEQYF	TGTGCCAGCAGTTACTTTGGGGGGCAAGGCGAGCAGTACTTC
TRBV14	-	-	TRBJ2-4	CASSPQGAIQYF	TGTGCCAGCAGCCCACAGGGAGCTATTCAGTACTTC
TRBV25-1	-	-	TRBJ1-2	CASRRYYGYTF	TGTGCCAGCCGGCGGTACTATGGCTACACCTTC
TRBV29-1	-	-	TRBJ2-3	CSVVGTVADTQYF	TGCAGCGTTGTAGGCACCGTTGCAGATACGCAGTATTTT
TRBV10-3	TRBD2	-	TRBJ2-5	CAISEAGGVWQETQYF	TGTGCCATCAGTGAGGCGGGGGGAGTGTGGCAAGAGACCCAGTACTTC